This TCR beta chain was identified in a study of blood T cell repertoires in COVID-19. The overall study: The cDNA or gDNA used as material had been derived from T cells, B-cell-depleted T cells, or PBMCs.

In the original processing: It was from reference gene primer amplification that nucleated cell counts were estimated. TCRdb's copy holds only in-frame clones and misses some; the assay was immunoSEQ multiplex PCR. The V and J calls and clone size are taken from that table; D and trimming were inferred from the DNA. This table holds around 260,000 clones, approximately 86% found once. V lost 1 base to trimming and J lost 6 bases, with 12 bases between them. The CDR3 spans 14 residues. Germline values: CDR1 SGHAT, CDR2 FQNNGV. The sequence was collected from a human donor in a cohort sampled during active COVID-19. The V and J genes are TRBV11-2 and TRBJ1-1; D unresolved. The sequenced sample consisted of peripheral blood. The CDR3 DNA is TGTGCCAGCAGCTTAGGGGCCCACGCAGCTGAAGCTTTCTTT. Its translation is CASSLGAHAAEAFF.